This T cell receptor (beta chain) was sequenced during a study of blood T cell repertoires in COVID-19. Turning to the study itself: Collection of acute and convalescent COVID-19 samples took place in the United States, Italy and Spain. PBMCs, B-cell-depleted T cells, or T cells were the source of the cDNA or gDNA that made up the material.

Authors' analysis steps: Cell counts per sample came from amplifying reference gene primers. Generated by immunoSEQ multiplex PCR, the TCRdb table keeps only in-frame clones and is missing some. That table furnishes V, J and clone size, whereas the DNA furnished D and trimming. Of 200,000 or so clones listed, around 84% were seen once; the top ten hold 3%. V was pared by 0 bases and J by 0 bases, with 9 bases between. The CDR3 spans 16 residues. Germline lookup yields CDR1 LNHDA and CDR2 SQIVND (reference sequence). The rearrangement joins TRBV19 to TRBJ2-4; possible D gene TRBD2, 6 bases. Specimen: peripheral blood. This TCR derives from a man aged 55 to 70 with acute or convalescent COVID-19. The CDR3 DNA reads TGTGCCAGTAGTATAGAGGGGGGAAGAGCCAAAAACATTCAGTACTTC. This gives the protein CASSIEGGRAKNIQYF.